This T cell receptor beta chain emerged from a study of control samples from healthy donors and cancer patients. Libraries were prepared by immunoSEQ multiplex PCR; TCRdb keeps only in-frame clonotypes and omits some of them. This sample has roughly 200,000 clones, with 85% to 95% found just once. CDR3 length equals 14 residues. The V and J ends lost 7 bases and 6 bases, in that order; junction bases with no gene match: 11. CDR1 and CDR2 from the germline V gene are SGHNT and YENEEA. Sequenced sample: blood. J is TRBJ1-1 and V is TRBV11-3; TRBD1 aligns across 7 bases. The receptor comes from a middle-aged man in good health. The DNA of the CDR3 is TGTGCCAGCACCCGGACAGGCCTTGGCGCTGAAGCTTTCTTT. Encoded protein: CASTRTGLGAEAFF.